This record looks at one T cell receptor (beta chain) sequence and its context. These data originate in a study of blood T cell repertoires in COVID-19. Overall study context: The analysed material was cDNA or gDNA that came from T cells, B-cell-depleted T cells, or PBMCs.

Trimming took off 6 bases at V and 1 base at J, with 12 bases between the two ends. Germline assignment: CDR1 LGHDT and CDR2 YNNKEL (reference sequence). This CDR3 comprises 14 residues. The authors' processing: The assay estimated nucleated cells by amplifying reference gene primers. Sequencing was performed with immunoSEQ multiplex PCR; in TCRdb, only in-frame clones are kept and a portion is missing. V, J and clone size are those of that table, while D and trimming were read from the DNA. The table shows about 360,000 clones, with roughly 77% occurring only once. This sequence was found in a human donor with acute or convalescent COVID-19. The donor label of this sample is uncertain. The specimen sequenced was peripheral blood. This chain links TRBV3-1 (or the pseudogene TRBV3-2) with TRBJ2-5; D is unclear. The CDR3 loop reads CASSLTDTQETQYF. CDR3 bases: TGTGCCAGCAGTCTTACCGACACCCAAGAGACCCAGTACTTC.